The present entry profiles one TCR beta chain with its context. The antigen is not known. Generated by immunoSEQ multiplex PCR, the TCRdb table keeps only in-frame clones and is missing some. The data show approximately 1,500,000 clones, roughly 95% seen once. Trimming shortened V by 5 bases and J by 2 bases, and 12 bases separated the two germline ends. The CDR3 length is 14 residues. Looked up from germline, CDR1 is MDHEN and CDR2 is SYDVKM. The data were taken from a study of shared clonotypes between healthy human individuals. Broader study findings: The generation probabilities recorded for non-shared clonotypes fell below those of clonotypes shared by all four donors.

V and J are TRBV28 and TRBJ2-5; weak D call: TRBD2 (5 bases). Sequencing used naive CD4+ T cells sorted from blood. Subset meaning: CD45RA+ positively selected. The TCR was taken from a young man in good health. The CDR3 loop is CASSDVRGQETQYF. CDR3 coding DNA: TGTGCCAGCAGTGATGTCAGAGGGCAAGAGACCCAGTACTTC.